The source of this T cell receptor (beta chain) is a study of T cells after posttransplantation cyclophosphamide. CDR1 is SGHRS, CDR2 YFSETQ, per germline. J was trimmed by 2 bases and V by 4 bases; bases with no gene match: 9. CDR3 length: 16 residues. This clone has ten or more counts. Its antigen is unidentified. Cyclophosphamide on days +3 and +4 followed busulfan-fludarabine conditioning and a marrow graft. Study observations and caveats: After PTCy, TRB diversity resembled that of CNI/methotrexate controls. Skin or GI-infiltrating T cells shared few TRB sequences with blood. Later post-transplant blood repertoires were often dominated by donor CD8+ memory clones.

Clones were sequenced by immunoSEQ multiplex PCR, and TCRdb holds only the in-frame ones, with some missing. The sample has roughly 16,000 clones, none seen only once; the top ten hold approximately 0.5%. Sample: PBMCs, taken after allogeneic stem cell transplant with posttransplant cyclophosphamide. The receptor comes from a female patient aged 25-39 years who received an allogeneic stem cell transplant from a related donor, was CMV-positive, and had no GVHD. Part of the T cell pool may stem from the graft donor. V and J are TRBV5-1 and TRBJ2-7; 10 bases map to TRBD2. The CDR3 DNA follows: TGCGCCAGCAGCCCCCGACGGACTAGCGGAACCTACGAGCAGTACTTC. It is translated as CASSPRRTSGTYEQYF.